This TCR beta chain derives from a study of CD8 T cells in Susac syndrome. TCR beta sequencing was performed on blood CD8+ and CD4+ T cells. Negative isolation was used for CD8+ and CD4+ T cells, and FACS enrichment was applied to TEMRA cells. Germline loops: CDR1 MNHEY, CDR2 SMNVEV (reference sequence). The ends were cut back, 7 bases at V and 6 bases at J, with 13 bases in the middle. CDR3 length equals 14 residues. It was with random hexamers that 0.5 to 1 ug RNA was reverse transcribed. It was immunoSEQ multiplex PCR that amplified TCR beta CDR3 across 54 Vbeta and 13 Jbeta. Each CDR3 protein is one row after TCRdb ran MiXCR on the immunoSEQ multiplex PCR reads. Of roughly 150,000 distinct CDR3 sequences in the sample, just under 95% were seen once. Regarding this clonotype: Its antigen is unknown.

Study-level results: The authors acknowledged that the study's TCR sequencing and HLA analysis involved relatively few individuals.

The sequence was obtained from a human donor with multiple sclerosis. The V gene is TRBV27, the J gene TRBJ1-6; D remains unclear. The sequenced material came from CD8+ T cells from PBMCs. The CDR3 bases are TGTGCCAGCATCGGAGGGAATCCTAATTCACCCCTCCACTTT. It codes for CASIGGNPNSPLHF.